This T cell receptor beta chain was recorded in a study of blood T cell repertoires in COVID-19. Study at large: In each case, the material was cDNA or gDNA derived from T cells, B-cell-depleted T cells, or PBMCs.

Original data processing: Reference gene primer amplification in the assay estimated nucleated cell counts. Clones were sequenced by immunoSEQ multiplex PCR, and TCRdb holds only the in-frame ones, with some missing. The V and J calls and clone size are taken from that table; D and trimming were inferred from the DNA. The table has fewer than 70,000 clones, around 85% seen once. CDR1 and CDR2 from the germline V gene are LGHNA and YNFKEQ. Trimming cost V 0 bases and J 5 bases; bases outside gene matches: 10. The CDR3 contains 17 residues. The rearrangement uses TRBV4-2 and TRBJ2-5, with 9 bases identical to TRBD2. Sequenced input: peripheral blood. The clonotype was recovered from a woman in her fifties or sixties with acute or convalescent COVID-19. DNA for the CDR3: TGTGCCAGCAGCCAAGAAGGGAGCGCGGGGGGGCAGGAGACCCAGTACTTC. Protein sequence: CASSQEGSAGGQETQYF.